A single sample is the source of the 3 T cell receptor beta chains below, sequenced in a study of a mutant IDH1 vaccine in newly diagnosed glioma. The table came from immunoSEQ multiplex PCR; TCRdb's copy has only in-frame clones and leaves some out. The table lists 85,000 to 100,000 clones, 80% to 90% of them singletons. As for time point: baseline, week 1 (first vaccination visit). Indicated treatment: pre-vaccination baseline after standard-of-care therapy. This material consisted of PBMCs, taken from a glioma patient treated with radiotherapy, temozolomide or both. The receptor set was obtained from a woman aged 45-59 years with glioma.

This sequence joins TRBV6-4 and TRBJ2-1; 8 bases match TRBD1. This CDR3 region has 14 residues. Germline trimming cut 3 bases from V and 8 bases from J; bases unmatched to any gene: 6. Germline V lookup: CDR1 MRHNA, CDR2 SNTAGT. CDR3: CASSELQGADEQFF. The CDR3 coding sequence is TGTGCCAGCAGTGAGCTTCAGGGGGCAGATGAGCAGTTCTTC.

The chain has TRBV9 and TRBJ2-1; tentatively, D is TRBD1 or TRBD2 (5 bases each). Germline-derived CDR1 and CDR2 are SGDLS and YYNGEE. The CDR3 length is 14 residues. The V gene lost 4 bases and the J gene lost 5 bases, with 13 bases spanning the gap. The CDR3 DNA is TGTGCCAGCAGCTTGCTGGGACGGAACAATGAGCAGTTCTTC. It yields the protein CASSLLGRNNEQFF.

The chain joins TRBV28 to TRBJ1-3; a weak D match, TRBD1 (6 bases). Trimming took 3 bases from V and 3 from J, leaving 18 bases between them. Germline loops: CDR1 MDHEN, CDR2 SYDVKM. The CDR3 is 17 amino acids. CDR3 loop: CASSLGPYRVGGNTIYF. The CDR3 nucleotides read TGTGCCAGCAGTTTGGGTCCCTACAGGGTTGGTGGAAACACCATATATTTT. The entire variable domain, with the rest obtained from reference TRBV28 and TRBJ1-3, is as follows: DVKVTQSSRYLVKRTGEKVFLECVQDMDHENMFWYRQDPGLGLRLIYFSYDVKMKEKGDIPEGYSVSREKKERFSLILESASTNQTSMYLCASSLGPYRVGGNTIYFGEGSWLTVV.